A single sample is the source of the 25 T cell receptor beta chains below, sequenced in a study of cytomegalovirus exposure and HLA in healthy donors. Measured with immunoSEQ multiplex PCR; TCRdb has only the in-frame clones, and not every one. Of some 130,000 clones listed, roughly 90% are singletons. Source material: PBMCs. The receptors come from a man aged 30 to 45 in good health and CMV-seronegative.

The gene calls are TRBV12-5 and TRBJ2-1; 15 bases are a match to TRBD2. CDR1 is LGHNT and CDR2 is FRNRAP in the germline V gene. The V segment lost 7 bases and the J segment 0 bases; nucleotides outside the gene matches: 10. The CDR3 extends over 19 amino acids. The chain's CDR3 is CASAPFGTSGRPSYNEQFF. DNA for the CDR3: TGTGCTAGTGCCCCCTTCGGGACTAGCGGGAGGCCCTCCTACAATGAGCAGTTCTTC.

The chain is built from TRBV13 and TRBJ1-1; TRBD1 is a possible D gene (5 bases). Between the trimmed V and J ends, which lost 0 bases and 1 base, there was a span of 9 bases. This CDR3 region has 15 residues. Germline V lookup: CDR1 PRHDT, CDR2 FYEKMQ (reference sequence). The CDR3 loop reads CASSLGGRENTEAFF. As DNA, the CDR3 is TGTGCCAGCAGCTTAGGGGGCAGGGAGAACACTGAAGCTTTCTTT. Full variable domain (missing parts from reference TRBV13 and TRBJ1-1): AAGVIQSPRHLIKEKRETATLKCYPIPRHDTVYWYQQGPGQDPQFLISFYEKMQSDKGSIPDRFSAQQFSDYHSELNMSSLELGDSALYFCASSLGGRENTEAFFGQGTRLTVV.

The chain employs TRBV6-6 and TRBJ1-2; D is unresolved. Deletions cut 3 bases from V and 8 bases from J, with 13 bases between. CDR1 and CDR2 from the germline V gene are MNHNY and SVGAGI (reference sequence). CDR3 size: 13 residues. CDR3 region: CASSYQVGEGYTF. As DNA, the CDR3 is TGTGCCAGCAGTTATCAGGTGGGCGAGGGCTACACCTTC.

V gene TRBV15 combines with J gene TRBJ1-2, with D possibly TRBD1 on 5 matching bases. Germline assignment: CDR1 LNHNV and CDR2 YYDKDF (reference sequence). V was trimmed by 4 bases and J by 5 bases, leaving 20 bases between them. This CDR3 contains 16 residues. The CDR3 sequence is CATSTIGPGVLYGYTF. For the CDR3, the DNA is TGTGCCACCAGCACCATCGGGCCGGGGGTCCTATATGGCTACACCTTC.

V gene TRBV5-1 combines with J gene TRBJ2-7; 8 nucleotides line up with TRBD2. CDR1 is SGHRS and CDR2 is YFSETQ in the germline V gene. CDR3 size: 14 residues. V lost 2 bases to trimming and J lost 2 bases; unmatched junction nucleotides: 3. CDR3 loop: CASSFTSGTYEQYF. Written as DNA, the CDR3 is TGCGCCAGCAGCTTTACTAGCGGTACCTACGAGCAGTACTTC.

V gene TRBV6-5 combines with J gene TRBJ2-7; 9 bases align to TRBD1. The germline CDR1 and CDR2 sequences are MNHEY and SVGAGI. V dropped 6 bases and J dropped 3; count of bases not matched to a gene: 9. CDR3 length equals 15 residues. The CDR3 DNA is TGTGCCAGCAGACCCAAACAGGGGGCGCGCTACGAGCAGTACTTC. Its translation is CASRPKQGARYEQYF.

The gene calls are TRBV29-1 and TRBJ1-4; tentative D call: TRBD1 (5 bases). Per the germline V gene, CDR1 is SQVTM and CDR2 is ANQGSEA. The CDR3 runs to 12 residues. V lost 5 bases and J 3 bases, leaving 7 bases between the germline ends. The CDR3 sequence is CSVQQANEKLFF. For the CDR3, the DNA is TGCAGCGTTCAACAGGCTAATGAAAAACTGTTTTTT.

The J gene is TRBJ2-2, the V gene TRBV4-2; 11 positions match TRBD2. Germline trimming cut 0 bases from V and 5 bases from J; bases unmatched to any gene: 2. The length of the CDR3 is 16 residues. Germline V gives CDR1 LGHNA, CDR2 YNFKEQ. Here the CDR3 DNA reads TGTGCCAGCAGCCAAGATCTAGCGGGAGGAACCGGGGAGCTGTTTTTT. It encodes CASSQDLAGGTGELFF.

To note about this clone: A read error may account for a junction end that differs from germline. The chain links TRBV5-6 to TRBJ2-1; 9 nucleotides align to TRBD1. CDR1 SGHDT and CDR2 YYEEEE come from the germline V gene. This CDR3 contains 14 residues. The CDR3 DNA sequence: TGTGCCAGCAGCGGGCTGGGACAGGGAGGCGCGGGGGTCTTC. Amino acid sequence: CASSGLGQGGAGVF.

The chain recombines TRBV25-1 with TRBJ2-1, with 10 bases fitting TRBD2. Trimming removed 6 bases from V and 9 bases from J; junction bases left unmatched: 14. The germline V gene encodes CDR1 MGHDK and CDR2 SYGVNS. The CDR3 is 16 residues long. The CDR3 here is CASSPRPQREGGEQFF. The CDR3 nucleotides read TGTGCCAGCAGCCCCAGGCCCCAGCGGGAGGGAGGTGAGCAGTTCTTC.

The chain has TRBV7-2 and TRBJ1-2; 7 positions match TRBD1. The germline V gene encodes CDR1 SGHTA and CDR2 FQGNSA. J lost 4 bases, V lost 1 base, and 6 bases had no gene match. This CDR3 region has 15 residues. As DNA, the CDR3 is TGTGCCAGCAGCTTAGGATTCCAGGGGGTCTATGGCTACACCTTC. Translated, it gives CASSLGFQGVYGYTF.

This chain connects TRBV2 to TRBJ2-3, with a possible D match to TRBD1 (5 bases). Germline V gene sequence: CDR1 SNHLY, CDR2 FYNNEI. Between the trimmed V and J ends, which lost 4 bases and 0 bases, there was a span of 8 bases. CDR3 size: 14 residues. The CDR3 region is CASSGPGSTDTQYF. CDR3 sequence (DNA): TGTGCCAGCAGTGGGCCAGGGAGCACAGATACGCAGTATTTT.

The chain joins TRBV5-1 to TRBJ2-3, with 10 nucleotides matching TRBD2. The J segment lost 5 bases and the V segment lost 7 bases, leaving 1 base of the junction unmatched. There are 12 residues in the CDR3. Germline lookup yields CDR1 SGHRS and CDR2 YFSETQ. CDR3 loop: CASRLAGDTQYF. CDR3 sequence (DNA): TGCGCCAGCCGACTAGCGGGAGATACGCAGTATTTT.

This chain joins TRBV29-1 and TRBJ1-2; 7 bases fit TRBD1. The germline CDR1 and CDR2 sequences are SQVTM and ANQGSEA. The length of the CDR3 is 11 residues. V shed 5 bases and J 12 bases; nucleotides not matched to a gene: 9. The CDR3 spells CSVSGTEENTF. Written as DNA, the CDR3 is TGCAGCGTTTCCGGGACAGAGGAGAACACCTTC.

The chain combines TRBV7-2 with TRBJ2-2; D is undetermined. The germline V and J ends were trimmed by 4 bases and 0 bases, with 9 bases remaining between them. In germline, CDR1 is SGHTA, CDR2 FQGNSA. The CDR3 covers 15 residues. CDR3 in amino acids: CASSSGAANTGELFF. In DNA, the CDR3 is TGTGCCAGCAGCTCAGGTGCCGCGAACACCGGGGAGCTGTTTTTT. The full variable domain, its missing parts supplied by reference TRBV7-2 and TRBJ2-2, is GAGVSQSPSNKVTEKGKDVELRCDPISGHTALYWYRQSLGQGLEFLIYFQGNSAPDKSGLPSDRFSAERTGGSVSTLTIQRTQQEDSAVYLCASSSGAANTGELFFGEGSRLTVL.

The V gene is TRBV14, the J gene TRBJ2-7; TRBD2 might be the D (6 bases). Trimming stripped 1 base from V and 2 bases from J, with 12 bases between. In germline, CDR1 is SGHDN, CDR2 FVKESK. This CDR3 has 15 amino acids. The CDR3, as DNA: TGTGCCAGCAGCCAAGTTGTCGGGAGTACCTACGAGCAGTACTTC. It translates to CASSQVVGSTYEQYF.

V and J are TRBV6-1 and TRBJ1-1, with TRBD1 matching 8 bases. The CDR3 is 14 residues long. V shed 4 bases and J 6 bases; nucleotides not matched to a gene: 7. CDR1 is MNHNS and CDR2 is SASEGT in the germline V gene. As DNA, the CDR3 is TGTGCCAGCAGTGTAAGGACAGGGTGGGCTGAAGCTTTCTTT. Protein product: CASSVRTGWAEAFF.

The V and J genes are TRBV30 and TRBJ1-3; D unresolved. This CDR3 contains 13 residues. Trimming stripped 7 bases from V and 0 bases from J, with 10 bases between. Germline V gene sequence: CDR1 GTSNPN, CDR2 SVGIG (reference sequence). The CDR3 bases are TGTGCCTCGAGCCAGGACTCTGGAAACACCATATATTTT. Its protein is CASSQDSGNTIYF.

V gene TRBV7-2 combines with J gene TRBJ2-5; 10 bases are a match to TRBD2. With V trimmed by 0 bases and J by 9 bases, 7 bases remained unmatched. CDR3 length: 15 residues. Per germline, CDR1 SGHTA and CDR2 FQGNSA. The CDR3 protein is CASSLASGRVGAQYF. As DNA, the CDR3 is TGTGCCAGCAGCTTAGCCAGCGGGAGGGTAGGGGCCCAGTACTTC.

The rearrangement joins TRBV14 to TRBJ2-7; 10 nucleotides match TRBD1. The CDR3 covers 18 residues. J was trimmed by 0 bases and V by 4 bases; bases with no gene match: 12. The germline V gene has CDR1 SGHDN and CDR2 FVKESK. The CDR3 DNA reads TGTGCCAGCAGCCGCCGGGACAGGGGCCGGCAGACCTCCTACGAGCAGTACTTC. Translating gives CASSRRDRGRQTSYEQYF.

The chain employs TRBV5-1 and TRBJ2-7; 8 positions agree with TRBD2. Germline-derived CDR1 and CDR2 are SGHRS and YFSETQ. V lost 4 bases and J lost 5; bases outside the gene matches: 5. This CDR3 has 13 residues. In DNA form, the CDR3 reads TGCGCCAGCAGCGGGACACTAGCGGACGAGCAGTACTTC. This encodes CASSGTLADEQYF.

The chain uses TRBV2 and TRBJ2-5; maybe TRBD1 (5 bases). V lost 2 bases and J 4 bases, leaving 5 bases between the germline ends. Germline values: CDR1 SNHLY, CDR2 FYNNEI. This CDR3 contains 12 residues. CDR3 protein: CASSERGETQYF. CDR3 DNA sequence: TGTGCCAGCAGTGAAAGGGGAGAGACCCAGTACTTC.

This clone was observed a single time. The chain recombines TRBV19 with TRBJ1-5; a weak D match, TRBD1 (5 bases). The CDR3 runs 14 residues. V was trimmed by 5 bases and J by 6 bases, leaving 14 bases between them. Germline V CDR1 and CDR2: LNHDA, SQIVND (reference sequence). CDR3 region: CASSFRDFGQPQHF. The DNA for the CDR3 is TGTGCCAGTAGTTTCAGGGATTTCGGTCAGCCCCAGCATTTT. The complete variable domain, with remaining parts taken from reference TRBV19 and TRBJ1-5, reads DGGITQSPKYLFRKEGQNVTLSCEQNLNHDAMYWYRQDPGQGLRLIYYSQIVNDFQKGDIAEGYSVSREKKESFPLTVTSAQKNPTAFYLCASSFRDFGQPQHFGDGTRLSIL.

The gene calls are TRBV6-1 and TRBJ1-2; weak D call: TRBD1 (5 bases). Germline V lookup: CDR1 MNHNS, CDR2 SASEGT. The V and J ends lost 1 base and 4 bases respectively, with 7 bases between them. CDR3 size: 13 residues. CDR3 nucleotides: TGTGCCAGCAGTGAAGGGGGCGGCTATGGCTACACCTTC. It specifies CASSEGGGYGYTF.

The CDR3 sequence: CASSRRDFYEQYF. The DNA of the CDR3 is TGTGCCAGCAGCCGTAGGGACTTCTACGAGCAGTACTTC. The chain has TRBV7-9 and TRBJ2-7; D is perhaps TRBD2 (6 bases). This CDR3 is 13 amino acids long. With 5 bases removed from V and 3 bases from J, the gap between germline ends came to 11 bases. Germline CDR1 and CDR2: SEHNR and FQNEAQ (reference sequence).